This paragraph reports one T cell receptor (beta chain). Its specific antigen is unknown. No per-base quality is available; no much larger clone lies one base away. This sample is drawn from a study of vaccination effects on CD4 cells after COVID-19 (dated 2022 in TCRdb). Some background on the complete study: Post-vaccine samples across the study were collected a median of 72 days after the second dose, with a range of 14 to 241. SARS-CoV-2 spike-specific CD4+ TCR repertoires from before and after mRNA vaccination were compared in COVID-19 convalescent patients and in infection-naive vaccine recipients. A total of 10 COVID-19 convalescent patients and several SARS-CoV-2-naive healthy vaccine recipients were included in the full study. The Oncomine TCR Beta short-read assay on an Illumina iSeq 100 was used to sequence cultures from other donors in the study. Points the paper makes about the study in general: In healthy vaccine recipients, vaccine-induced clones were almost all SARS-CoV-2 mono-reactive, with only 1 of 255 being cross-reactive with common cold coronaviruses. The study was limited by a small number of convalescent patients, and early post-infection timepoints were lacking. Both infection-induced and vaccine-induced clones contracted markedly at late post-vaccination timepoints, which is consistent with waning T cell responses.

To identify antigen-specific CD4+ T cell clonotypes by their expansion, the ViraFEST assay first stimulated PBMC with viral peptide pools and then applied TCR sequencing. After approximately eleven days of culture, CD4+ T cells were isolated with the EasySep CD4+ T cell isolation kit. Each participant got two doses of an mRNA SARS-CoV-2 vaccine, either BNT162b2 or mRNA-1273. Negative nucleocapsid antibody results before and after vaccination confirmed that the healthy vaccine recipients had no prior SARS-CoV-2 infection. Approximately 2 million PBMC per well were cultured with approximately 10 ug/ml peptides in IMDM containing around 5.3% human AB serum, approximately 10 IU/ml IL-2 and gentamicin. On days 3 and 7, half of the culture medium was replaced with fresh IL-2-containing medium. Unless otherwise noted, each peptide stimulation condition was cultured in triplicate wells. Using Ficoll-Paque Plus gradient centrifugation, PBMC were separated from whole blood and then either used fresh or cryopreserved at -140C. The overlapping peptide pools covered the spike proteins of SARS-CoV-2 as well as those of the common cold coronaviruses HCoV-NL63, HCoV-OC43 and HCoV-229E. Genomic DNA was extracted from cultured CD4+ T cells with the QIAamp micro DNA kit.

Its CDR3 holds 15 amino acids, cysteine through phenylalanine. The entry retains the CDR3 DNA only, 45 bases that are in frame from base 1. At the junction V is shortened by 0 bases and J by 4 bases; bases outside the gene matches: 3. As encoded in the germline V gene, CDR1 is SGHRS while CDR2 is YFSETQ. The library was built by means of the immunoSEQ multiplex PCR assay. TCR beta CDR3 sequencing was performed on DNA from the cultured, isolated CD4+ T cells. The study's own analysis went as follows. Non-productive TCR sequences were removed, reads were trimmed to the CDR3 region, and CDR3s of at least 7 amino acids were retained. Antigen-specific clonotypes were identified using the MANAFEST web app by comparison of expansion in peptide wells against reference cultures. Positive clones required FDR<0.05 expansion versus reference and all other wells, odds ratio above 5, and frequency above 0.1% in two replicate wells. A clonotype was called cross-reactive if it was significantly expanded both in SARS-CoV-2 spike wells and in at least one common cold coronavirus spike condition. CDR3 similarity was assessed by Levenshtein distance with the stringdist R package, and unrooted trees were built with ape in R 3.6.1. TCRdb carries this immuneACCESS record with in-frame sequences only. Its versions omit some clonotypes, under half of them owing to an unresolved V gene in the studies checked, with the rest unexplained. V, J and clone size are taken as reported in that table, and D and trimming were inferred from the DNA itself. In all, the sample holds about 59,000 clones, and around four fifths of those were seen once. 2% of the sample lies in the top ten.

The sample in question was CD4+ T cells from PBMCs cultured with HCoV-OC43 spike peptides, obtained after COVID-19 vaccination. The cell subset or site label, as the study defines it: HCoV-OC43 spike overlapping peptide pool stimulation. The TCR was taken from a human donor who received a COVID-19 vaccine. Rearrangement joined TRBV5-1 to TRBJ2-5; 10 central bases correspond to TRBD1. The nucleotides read TGCGCCAGCAGCTTGGGACAGGGGGCTCGAGAGACCCAGTACTTC. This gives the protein CASSLGQGARETQYF.